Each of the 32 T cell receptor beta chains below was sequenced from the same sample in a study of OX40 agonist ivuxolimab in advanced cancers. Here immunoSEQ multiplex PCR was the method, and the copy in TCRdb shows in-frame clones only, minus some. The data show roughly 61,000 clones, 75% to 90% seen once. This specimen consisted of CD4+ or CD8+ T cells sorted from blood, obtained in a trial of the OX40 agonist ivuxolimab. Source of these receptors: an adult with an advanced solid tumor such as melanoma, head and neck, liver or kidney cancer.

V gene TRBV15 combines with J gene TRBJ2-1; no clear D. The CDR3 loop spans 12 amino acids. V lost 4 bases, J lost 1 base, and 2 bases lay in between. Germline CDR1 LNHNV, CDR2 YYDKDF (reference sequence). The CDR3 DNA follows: TGTGCCACCAGCACTTCCTACAATGAGCAGTTCTTC. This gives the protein CATSTSYNEQFF.

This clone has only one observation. For the CDR3, the DNA is TGTGCCAGCTCACCATCGGACAGGACTTACGAGCAGTACTTC. Translation: CASSPSDRTYEQYF. The chain carries TRBV18 and TRBJ2-7; TRBD1 matches 7 bases. The CDR3 totals 14 residues. V shed 2 bases and J 4 bases; nucleotides not matched to a gene: 5. Germline V gene data show CDR1 as KGHSH and CDR2 as LQKENI.

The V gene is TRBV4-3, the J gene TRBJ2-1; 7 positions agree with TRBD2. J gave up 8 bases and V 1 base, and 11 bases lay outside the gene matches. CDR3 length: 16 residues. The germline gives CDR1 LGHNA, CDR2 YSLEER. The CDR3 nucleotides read TGCGCCAGCAGCCAAGTAGCCAGGACTAGTTTCCATGAGCAGTTCTTC. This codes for CASSQVARTSFHEQFF.

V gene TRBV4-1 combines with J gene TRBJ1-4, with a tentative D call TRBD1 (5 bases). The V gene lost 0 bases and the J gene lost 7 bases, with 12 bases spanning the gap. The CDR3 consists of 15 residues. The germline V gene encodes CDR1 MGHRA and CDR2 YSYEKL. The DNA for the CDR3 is TGCGCCAGCAGCCAAGAAGGGCCTGGGGGTGAAAAACTGTTTTTT. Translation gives CASSQEGPGGEKLFF.

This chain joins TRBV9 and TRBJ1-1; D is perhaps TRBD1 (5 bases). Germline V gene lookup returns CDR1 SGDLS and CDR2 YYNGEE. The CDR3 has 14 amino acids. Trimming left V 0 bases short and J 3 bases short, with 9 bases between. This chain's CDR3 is CASSVAGSHTEAFF. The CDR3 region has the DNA TGTGCCAGCAGCGTAGCAGGGTCACACACTGAAGCTTTCTTT.

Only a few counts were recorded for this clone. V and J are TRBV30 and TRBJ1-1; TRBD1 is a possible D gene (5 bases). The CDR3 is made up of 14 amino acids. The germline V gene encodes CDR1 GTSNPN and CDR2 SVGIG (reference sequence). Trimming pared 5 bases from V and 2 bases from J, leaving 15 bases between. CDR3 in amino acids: CAWRPPQGNTEAFF. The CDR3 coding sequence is TGTGCCTGGCGCCCGCCCCAGGGAAACACTGAAGCTTTCTTT.

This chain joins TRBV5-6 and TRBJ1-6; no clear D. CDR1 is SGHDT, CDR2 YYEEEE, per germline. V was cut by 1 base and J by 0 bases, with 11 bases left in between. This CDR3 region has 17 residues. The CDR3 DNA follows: TGTGCCAGCAGCTTGTGGGCGGCAAGCTCCTATAATTCACCCCTCCACTTT. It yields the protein CASSLWAASSYNSPLHF.

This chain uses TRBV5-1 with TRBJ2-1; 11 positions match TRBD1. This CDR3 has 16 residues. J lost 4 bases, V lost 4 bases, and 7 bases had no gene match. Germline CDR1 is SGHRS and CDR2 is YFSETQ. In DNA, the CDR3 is TGCGCCAGCAGCCGCCCCGGGACAGGGGGGTACAATGAGCAGTTCTTC. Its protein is CASSRPGTGGYNEQFF.

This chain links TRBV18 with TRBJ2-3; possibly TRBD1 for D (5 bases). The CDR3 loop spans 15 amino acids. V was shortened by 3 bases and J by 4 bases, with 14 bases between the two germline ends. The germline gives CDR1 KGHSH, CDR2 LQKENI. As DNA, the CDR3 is TGTGCCAGCTCACCCCCAGCCTCAGGGTCAGATACGCAGTATTTT. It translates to CASSPPASGSDTQYF.

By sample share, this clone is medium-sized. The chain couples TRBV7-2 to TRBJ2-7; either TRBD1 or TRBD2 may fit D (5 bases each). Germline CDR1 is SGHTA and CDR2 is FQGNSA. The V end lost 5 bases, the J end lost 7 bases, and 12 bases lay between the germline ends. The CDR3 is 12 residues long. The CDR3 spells CASSGRGVEQYF. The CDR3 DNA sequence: TGTGCCAGCAGCGGACGAGGGGTGGAGCAGTACTTC.

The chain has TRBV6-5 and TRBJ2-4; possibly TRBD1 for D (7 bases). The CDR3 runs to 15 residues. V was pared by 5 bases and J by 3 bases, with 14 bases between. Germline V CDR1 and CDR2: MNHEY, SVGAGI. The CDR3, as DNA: TGTGCCAGCAGTCAAAGACAGGGAGGCAAAAACATTCAGTACTTC. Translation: CASSQRQGGKNIQYF.

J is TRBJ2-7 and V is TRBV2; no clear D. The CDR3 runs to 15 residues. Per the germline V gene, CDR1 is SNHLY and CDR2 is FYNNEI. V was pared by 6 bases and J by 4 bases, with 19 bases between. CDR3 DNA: TGTGCCAGCAGAGAATCAAGGATCCTTAATTACGAGCAGTACTTC. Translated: CASRESRILNYEQYF.

CDR3 residues: CASSVSGTDVANEKLFF. Written as DNA, the CDR3 is TGTGCCAGCAGCGTATCCGGGACAGATGTGGCTAATGAAAAACTGTTTTTT. V is TRBV9 and J is TRBJ1-4, with 7 bases matching TRBD1. With 1 base clipped from V and 3 bases from J, the junction kept 9 bases outside the gene matches. Looked up from germline, CDR1 is SGDLS and CDR2 is YYNGEE. The CDR3 is 17 amino acids.

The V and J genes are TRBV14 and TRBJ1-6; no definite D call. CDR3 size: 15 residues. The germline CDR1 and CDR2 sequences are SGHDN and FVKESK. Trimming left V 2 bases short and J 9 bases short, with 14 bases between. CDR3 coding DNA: TGTGCCAGCAGCCAATATGGAACTTCGAGTTCACCCCTCCACTTT. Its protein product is CASSQYGTSSSPLHF.

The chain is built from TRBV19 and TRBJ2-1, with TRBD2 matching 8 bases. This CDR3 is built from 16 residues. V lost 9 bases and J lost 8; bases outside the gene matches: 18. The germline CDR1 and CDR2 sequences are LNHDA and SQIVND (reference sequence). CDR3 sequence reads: CASASMGLGSAYEQFF. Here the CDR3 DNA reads TGTGCCAGCGCCTCGATGGGACTAGGGTCTGCTTATGAGCAGTTCTTC.

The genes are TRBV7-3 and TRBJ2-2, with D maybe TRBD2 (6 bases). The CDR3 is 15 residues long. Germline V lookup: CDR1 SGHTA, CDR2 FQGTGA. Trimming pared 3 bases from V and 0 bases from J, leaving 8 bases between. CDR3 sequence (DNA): TGTGCCAGCAGCTTTGCGGGGCCGAACACCGGGGAGCTGTTTTTT. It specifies CASSFAGPNTGELFF.

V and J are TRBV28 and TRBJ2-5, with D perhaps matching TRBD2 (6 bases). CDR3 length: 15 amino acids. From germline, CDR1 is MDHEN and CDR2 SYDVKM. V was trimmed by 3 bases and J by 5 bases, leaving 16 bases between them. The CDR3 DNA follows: TGTGCCAGCAGTTTTCTTGAGGCGGGAAGGGAGACCCAGTACTTC. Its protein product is CASSFLEAGRETQYF.

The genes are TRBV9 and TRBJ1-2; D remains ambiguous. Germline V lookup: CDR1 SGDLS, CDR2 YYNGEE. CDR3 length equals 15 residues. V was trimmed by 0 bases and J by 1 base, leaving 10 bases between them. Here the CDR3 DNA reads TGTGCCAGCAGCGTAGGGCCAGGAGTTAACTATGGCTACACCTTC. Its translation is CASSVGPGVNYGYTF.

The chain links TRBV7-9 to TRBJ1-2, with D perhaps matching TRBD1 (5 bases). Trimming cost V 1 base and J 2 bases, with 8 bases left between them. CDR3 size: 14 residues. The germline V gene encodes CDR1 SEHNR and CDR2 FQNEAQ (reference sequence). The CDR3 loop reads CASSLETANYGYTF. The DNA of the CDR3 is TGTGCCAGCAGCTTAGAGACAGCGAACTATGGCTACACCTTC. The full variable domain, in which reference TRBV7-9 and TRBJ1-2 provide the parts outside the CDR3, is DTGVSQNPRHKITKRGQNVTFRCDPISEHNRLYWYRQTLGQGPEFLTYFQNEAQLEKSRLLSDRFSAERPKGSFSTLEIQRTEQGDSAMYLCASSLETANYGYTFGSGTRLTVV.

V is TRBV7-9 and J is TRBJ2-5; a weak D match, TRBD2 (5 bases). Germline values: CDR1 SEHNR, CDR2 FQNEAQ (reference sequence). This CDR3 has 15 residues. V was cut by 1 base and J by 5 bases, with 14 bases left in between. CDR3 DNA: TGTGCCAGCAGCTTAGGGGTCCAGACGGGGGAGACCCAGTACTTC. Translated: CASSLGVQTGETQYF.

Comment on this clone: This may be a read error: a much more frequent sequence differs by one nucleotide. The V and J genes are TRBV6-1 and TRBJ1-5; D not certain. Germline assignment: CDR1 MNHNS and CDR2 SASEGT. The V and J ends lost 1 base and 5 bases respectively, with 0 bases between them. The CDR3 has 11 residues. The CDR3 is CASSEDQPQHF. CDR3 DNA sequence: TGTGCCAGCAGTGAAGATCAGCCCCAGCATTTT.

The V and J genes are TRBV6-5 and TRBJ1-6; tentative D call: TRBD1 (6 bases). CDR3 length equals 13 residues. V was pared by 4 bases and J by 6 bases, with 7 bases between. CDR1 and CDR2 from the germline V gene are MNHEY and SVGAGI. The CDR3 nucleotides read TGTGCCAGCAGTTTACAGGGTAATTCACCCCTCCACTTT. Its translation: CASSLQGNSPLHF.

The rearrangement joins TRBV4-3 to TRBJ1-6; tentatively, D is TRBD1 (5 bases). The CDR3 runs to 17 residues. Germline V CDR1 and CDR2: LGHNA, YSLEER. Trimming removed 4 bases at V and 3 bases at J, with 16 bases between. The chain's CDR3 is CASSRGSGQGYNSPLHF. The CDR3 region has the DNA TGCGCCAGCAGCCGGGGATCGGGCCAGGGCTATAATTCACCCCTCCACTTT.

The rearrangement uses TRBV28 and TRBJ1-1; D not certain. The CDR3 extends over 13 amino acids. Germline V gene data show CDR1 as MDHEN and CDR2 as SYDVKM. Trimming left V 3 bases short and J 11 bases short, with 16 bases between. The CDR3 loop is CASSFFVRDWAFF. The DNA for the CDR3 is TGTGCCAGCAGTTTTTTTGTACGGGATTGGGCTTTCTTT.

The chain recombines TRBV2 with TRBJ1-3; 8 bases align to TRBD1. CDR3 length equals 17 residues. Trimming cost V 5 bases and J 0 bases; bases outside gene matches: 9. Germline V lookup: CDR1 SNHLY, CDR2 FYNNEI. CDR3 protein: CASSPPGTGFSGNTIYF. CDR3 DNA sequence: TGTGCCAGCAGTCCGCCAGGGACAGGCTTCTCTGGAAACACCATATATTTT.

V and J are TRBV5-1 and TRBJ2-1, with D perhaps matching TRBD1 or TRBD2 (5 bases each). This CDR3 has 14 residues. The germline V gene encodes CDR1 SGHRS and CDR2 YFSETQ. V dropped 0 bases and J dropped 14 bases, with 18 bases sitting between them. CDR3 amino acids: CASSLGQGETTEFF. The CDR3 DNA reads TGCGCCAGCAGCTTGGGGCAGGGAGAAACGACGGAGTTCTTC.

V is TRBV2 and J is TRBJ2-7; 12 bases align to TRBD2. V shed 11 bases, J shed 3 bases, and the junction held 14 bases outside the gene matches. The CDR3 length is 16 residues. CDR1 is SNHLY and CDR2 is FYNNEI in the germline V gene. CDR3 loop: CAGTGLAGGADYEQYF. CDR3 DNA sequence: TGTGCCGGGACGGGACTAGCGGGCGGAGCCGACTACGAGCAGTACTTC.

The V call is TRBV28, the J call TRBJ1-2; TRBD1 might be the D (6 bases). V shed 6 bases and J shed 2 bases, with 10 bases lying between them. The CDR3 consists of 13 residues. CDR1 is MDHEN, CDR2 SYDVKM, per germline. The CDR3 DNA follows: TGTGCCAGCAGAGTCGACAGGAACTATGGCTACACCTTC. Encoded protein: CASRVDRNYGYTF.

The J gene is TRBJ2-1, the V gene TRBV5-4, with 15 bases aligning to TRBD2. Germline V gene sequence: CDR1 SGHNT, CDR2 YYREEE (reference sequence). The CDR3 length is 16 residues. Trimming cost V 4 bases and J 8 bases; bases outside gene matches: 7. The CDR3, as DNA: TGTGCCAGCAGCCCGGCGGGACTAGCGGGGGGTGATGAGCAGTTCTTC. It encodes CASSPAGLAGGDEQFF.

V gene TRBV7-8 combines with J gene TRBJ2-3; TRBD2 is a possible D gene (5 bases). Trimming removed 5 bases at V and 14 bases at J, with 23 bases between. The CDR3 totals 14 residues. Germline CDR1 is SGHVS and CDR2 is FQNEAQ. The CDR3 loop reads CASSPPQRIEFPYF. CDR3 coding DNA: TGTGCCAGCAGCCCGCCCCAGCGGATAGAGTTTCCGTATTTT.

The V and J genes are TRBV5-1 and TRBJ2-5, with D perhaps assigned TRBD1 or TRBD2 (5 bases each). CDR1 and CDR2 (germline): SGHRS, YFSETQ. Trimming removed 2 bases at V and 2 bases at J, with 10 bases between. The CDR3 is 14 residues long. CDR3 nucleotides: TGCGCCAGCAGCTTAGGGACCAATCAAGAGACCCAGTACTTC. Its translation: CASSLGTNQETQYF.

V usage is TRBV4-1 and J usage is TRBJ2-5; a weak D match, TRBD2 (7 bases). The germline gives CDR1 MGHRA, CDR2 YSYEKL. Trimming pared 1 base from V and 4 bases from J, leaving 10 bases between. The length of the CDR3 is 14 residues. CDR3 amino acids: CASSQAGGPETQYF. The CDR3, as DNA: TGCGCCAGCAGCCAAGCGGGGGGCCCAGAGACCCAGTACTTC.